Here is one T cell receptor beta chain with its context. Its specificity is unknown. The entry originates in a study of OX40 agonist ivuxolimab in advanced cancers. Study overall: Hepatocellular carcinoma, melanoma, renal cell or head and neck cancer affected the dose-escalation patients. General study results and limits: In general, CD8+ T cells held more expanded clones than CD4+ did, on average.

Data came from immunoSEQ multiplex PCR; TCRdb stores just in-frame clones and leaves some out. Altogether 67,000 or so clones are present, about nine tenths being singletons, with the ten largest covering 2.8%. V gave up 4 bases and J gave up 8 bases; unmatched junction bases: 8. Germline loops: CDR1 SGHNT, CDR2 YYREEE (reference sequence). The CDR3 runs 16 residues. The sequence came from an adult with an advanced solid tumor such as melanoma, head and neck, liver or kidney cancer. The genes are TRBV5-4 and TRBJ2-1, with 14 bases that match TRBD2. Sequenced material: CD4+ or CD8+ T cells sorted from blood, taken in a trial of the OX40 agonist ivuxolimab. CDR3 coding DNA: TGTGCCAGCAGCCGCCAGACTAGCGGGGGGGGATATGAGCAGTTCTTC. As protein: CASSRQTSGGGYEQFF. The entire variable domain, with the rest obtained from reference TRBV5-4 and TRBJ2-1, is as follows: ETGVTQSPTHLIKTRGQQVTLRCSSQSGHNTVSWYQQALGQGPQFIFQYYREEENGRGNFPPRFSGLQFPNYSSELNVNALELDDSALYLCASSRQTSGGGYEQFFGPGTRLTVL.